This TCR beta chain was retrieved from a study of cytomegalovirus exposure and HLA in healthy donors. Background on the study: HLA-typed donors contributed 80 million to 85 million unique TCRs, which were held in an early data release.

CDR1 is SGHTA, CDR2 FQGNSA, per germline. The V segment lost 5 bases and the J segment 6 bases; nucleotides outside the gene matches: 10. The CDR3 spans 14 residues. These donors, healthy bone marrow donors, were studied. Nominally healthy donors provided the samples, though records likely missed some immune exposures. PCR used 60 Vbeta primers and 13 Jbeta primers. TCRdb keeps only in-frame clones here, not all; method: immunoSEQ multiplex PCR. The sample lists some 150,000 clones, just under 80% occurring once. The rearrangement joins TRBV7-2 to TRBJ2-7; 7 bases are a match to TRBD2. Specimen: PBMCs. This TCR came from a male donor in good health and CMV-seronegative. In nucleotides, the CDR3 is TGTGCCAGCAGCGTGTCTAGCGGCCCCCTCGAGCAGTACTTC. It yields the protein CASSVSSGPLEQYF.